One and the same sample provided the 29 T cell receptor beta chains below, sequenced in a study of blood T cell repertoires in COVID-19. Assay used: immunoSEQ multiplex PCR; TCRdb lists only in-frame clones, some missing. In the table there are about 150,000 clones, approximately 84% of which are singletons. Sample: peripheral blood. The source of these receptors is a woman between 55 and 75 years old with COVID-19, enrolled during active disease.

The chain employs TRBV6-5 and TRBJ2-1, with 14 bases identical to TRBD2. Per the germline V gene, CDR1 is MNHEY and CDR2 is SVGAGI. V shed 6 bases and J 7 bases; nucleotides not matched to a gene: 2. The CDR3 is made up of 14 amino acids. This CDR3 reads CASRRLAGGNEQFF. Here the CDR3 DNA reads TGTGCCAGCAGGAGACTAGCGGGAGGGAATGAGCAGTTCTTC.

DNA of the CDR3: TGTGCCAGCAGCCAAGCCGAACTAGCGGGAAACTCTAGAGACGAGCAGTACTTC. It specifies CASSQAELAGNSRDEQYF. This rearrangement joins TRBV3-1 (or the pseudogene TRBV3-2) to TRBJ2-7; 10 bases fit TRBD2. With 1 base clipped from V and 5 bases from J, the junction kept 14 bases outside the gene matches. This CDR3 comprises 18 residues. Looked up from germline, CDR1 is LGHDT and CDR2 is YNNKEL (reference sequence).

The chain uses TRBV4-2 and TRBJ2-3; D gene ambiguous. The germline gives CDR1 LGHNA, CDR2 YNFKEQ. There are 13 residues in the CDR3. Trimming removed 4 bases at V and 1 base at J, with 6 bases between. The CDR3 is CASSPGGTDTQYF. CDR3 DNA sequence: TGTGCCAGCAGCCCAGGCGGCACAGATACGCAGTATTTT.

This clone was recorded once. V is TRBV6-6 and J is TRBJ2-7; 10 positions agree with TRBD2. CDR3 length: 15 residues. The germline gives CDR1 MNHNY, CDR2 SVGAGI (reference sequence). The trim removed 5 bases at V and 6 bases at J, leaving 10 bases unmatched. The CDR3 here is CASSPPSGRAREQYF. The CDR3 nucleotides read TGTGCCAGCAGTCCCCCCAGCGGGAGGGCCCGCGAGCAGTACTTC.

The gene calls are TRBV18 and TRBJ1-1; 8 bases are shared with TRBD1. This CDR3 spans 16 amino acids. V lost 3 bases, J lost 2 bases, and 8 bases stayed unmatched. Germline assignment: CDR1 KGHSH and CDR2 LQKENI. CDR3 protein: CASSPTRGTGNTEAFF. DNA for the CDR3: TGTGCCAGCTCACCGACTCGTGGGACAGGCAACACTGAAGCTTTCTTT.

V is TRBV5-8 and J is TRBJ2-5, with TRBD2 matching over 7 bases. From germline, CDR1 is SGHTS and CDR2 YDEGEE. CDR3 length equals 14 residues. Trimming took 1 base from V and 5 from J; bases not matched to a gene: 5. CDR3 residues: CASSLLGGLETQYF. The CDR3 bases are TGTGCCAGCAGCTTGCTGGGGGGGTTGGAGACCCAGTACTTC.

The chain joins TRBV5-6 to TRBJ1-3, with D perhaps matching TRBD1 (6 bases). Trimming left V 4 bases short and J 0 bases short, with 14 bases between. Germline V gene lookup returns CDR1 SGHDT and CDR2 YYEEEE. This CDR3 contains 16 residues. CDR3 bases: TGTGCCAGCAGCAGAAACAGGGTGAACTCTGGAAACACCATATATTTT. It yields the protein CASSRNRVNSGNTIYF. Using reference TRBV5-6 and TRBJ1-3 for the parts outside the CDR3, the full variable domain is DAGVTQSPTHLIKTRGQQVTLRCSPKSGHDTVSWYQQALGQGPQFIFQYYEEEERQRGNFPDRFSGHQFPNYSSELNVNALLLGDSALYLCASSRNRVNSGNTIYFGEGSWLTVV.

The chain uses TRBV11-3 and TRBJ2-3, with D unclear. V was shortened by 7 bases and J by 4 bases, with 12 bases between the two germline ends. Germline V gives CDR1 SGHNT, CDR2 YENEEA. The CDR3 consists of 13 residues. The CDR3 region has the DNA TGTGCCAGCACCGACAAAGGCTCAGATACGCAGTATTTT. Protein product: CASTDKGSDTQYF.

The V call is TRBV30, the J call TRBJ1-2, with 7 bases matching TRBD1. The germline V gene encodes CDR1 GTSNPN and CDR2 SVGIG (reference sequence). V was clipped by 5 bases and J by 3 bases; unmatched bases: 9. The CDR3 has 14 amino acids. The DNA of the CDR3 is TGTGCCTGGTCAGAGGGGGCCGGGTACTATGGCTACACCTTC. This sequence encodes CAWSEGAGYYGYTF.

This clone was counted once. The gene calls are TRBV10-1 and TRBJ1-1, with 8 bases lining up with TRBD1. V dropped 4 bases and J dropped 4; count of bases not matched to a gene: 5. Germline V gene lookup returns CDR1 WNHNN and CDR2 SYGVQD (reference sequence). This CDR3 has 14 amino acids. CDR3 in DNA: TGCGCCAGCAGTGCGGACAGGGTGGGCACTGAAGCTTTCTTT. Amino acid sequence: CASSADRVGTEAFF.

V and J are TRBV7-8 and TRBJ1-6; D unclear. CDR3 size: 15 residues. The germline CDR1 and CDR2 sequences are SGHVS and FQNEAQ. With 0 bases removed from V and 7 bases from J, the gap between germline ends came to 10 bases. The CDR3 loop is CASSLAPEANSPLHF. The CDR3 DNA reads as TGTGCCAGCAGCTTAGCGCCGGAGGCCAATTCACCCCTCCACTTT.

The CDR3 loop is CAWNRGAGHNEQFF. CDR3 in DNA: TGTGCCTGGAACCGGGGGGCTGGACACAATGAGCAGTTCTTC. The chain has TRBV30 and TRBJ2-1; possible D gene TRBD2, 7 bases. There are 14 residues in the CDR3. V was clipped by 4 bases and J by 5 bases, with 15 bases between them. The germline CDR1 and CDR2 sequences are GTSNPN and SVGIG (reference sequence).

The chain employs TRBV9 and TRBJ1-2; D might be TRBD1 (5 bases). Germline V lookup: CDR1 SGDLS, CDR2 YYNGEE. This CDR3 region has 17 residues. The V end was cut by 0 bases, the J end by 2 bases, with 17 bases between. CDR3 in amino acids: CASSVAPTQGSNYGYTF. The CDR3 DNA is TGTGCCAGCAGCGTAGCCCCGACCCAGGGCTCCAACTATGGCTACACCTTC. Based on the CDR3 plus reference TRBV9 and TRBJ1-2, the full variable domain is DSGVTQTPKHLITATGQRVTLRCSPRSGDLSVYWYQQSLDQGLQFLIQYYNGEERAKGNILERFSAQQFPDLHSELNLSSLELGDSALYFCASSVAPTQGSNYGYTFGSGTRLTVV.

A single count supports this clone. V is TRBV30 and J is TRBJ1-3, with D hard to call. The CDR3 contains 13 residues. Trimming stripped 7 bases from V and 4 bases from J, with 14 bases between. CDR1 is GTSNPN and CDR2 is SVGIG in the germline V gene (reference sequence). CDR3 region: CALAVEPGNTIYF. For the CDR3, the DNA is TGTGCCTTGGCCGTGGAGCCCGGAAACACCATATATTTT. The whole variable domain, remainder taken from reference TRBV30 and TRBJ1-3, is SQTIHQWPATLVQPVGSPLSLECTVEGTSNPNLYWYRQAAGRGLQLLFYSVGIGQISSEVPQNLSASRPQDRQFILSSKKLLLSDSGFYLCALAVEPGNTIYFGEGSWLTVV.

The chain links TRBV5-1 to TRBJ2-1, with D unresolved. This CDR3 has 12 amino acids. Looked up from germline, CDR1 is SGHRS and CDR2 is YFSETQ. With 7 bases removed from V and 7 bases from J, the gap between germline ends came to 12 bases. The CDR3: CASSMVRNEQFF. In DNA, the CDR3 is TGCGCCAGCTCTATGGTGAGGAATGAGCAGTTCTTC. Supplemented by reference TRBV5-1 and TRBJ2-1, the full variable domain reads KAGVTQTPRYLIKTRGQQVTLSCSPISGHRSVSWYQQTPGQGLQFLFEYFSETQRNKGNFPGRFSGRQFSNSRSEMNVSTLELGDSALYLCASSMVRNEQFFGPGTRLTVL.

The chain joins TRBV18 to TRBJ1-4; the match to TRBD1 covers 8 bases. CDR3 size: 15 residues. CDR1 KGHSH and CDR2 LQKENI come from the germline V gene. V gave up 2 bases and J gave up 7 bases; unmatched junction bases: 6. CDR3 protein: CASSPNTGGSEKLFF. The DNA of the CDR3 is TGTGCCAGCTCACCAAATACAGGGGGGAGTGAAAAACTGTTTTTT.

The chain has TRBV6-5 and TRBJ1-6, with 7 bases lining up with TRBD1. Unmatched junction bases numbered 5, after V lost 4 bases and J lost 8 bases. The CDR3 has 14 amino acids. Germline assignment: CDR1 MNHEY and CDR2 SVGAGI. Here the CDR3 reads CASSSQGGHSPLHF. CDR3 nucleotides: TGTGCCAGCAGTTCCCAGGGGGGTCATTCACCCCTCCACTTT.

The chain is built from TRBV6-5 and TRBJ1-3; perhaps TRBD1 as D (6 bases). Trimming removed 4 bases from V and 0 bases from J, with 7 bases in between. This CDR3 has 14 residues. Germline loops: CDR1 MNHEY, CDR2 SVGAGI. In nucleotides, the CDR3 is TGTGCCAGCAGTTCGGACAGCTCTGGAAACACCATATATTTT. Translating it yields CASSSDSSGNTIYF.

The V and J genes are TRBV6-5 and TRBJ2-5, with a possible D match to TRBD2 (6 bases). CDR1 and CDR2 from the germline V gene are MNHEY and SVGAGI. This CDR3 is 12 amino acids long. Trimming took 11 bases from V and 4 from J, leaving 14 bases between them. In nucleotides, the CDR3 is TGTGCCGCCCGGGCCGGGGGAGAGACCCAGTACTTC. Translated: CAARAGGETQYF.

This clone was seen a single time. J is TRBJ2-1 and V is TRBV5-1; TRBD2 aligns across 8 bases. V was clipped by 4 bases and J by 8 bases; unmatched bases: 14. Germline V CDR1 and CDR2: SGHRS, YFSETQ. The CDR3 contains 16 residues. CDR3 nucleotides: TGCGCCAGCAGCCCTCTAACTAGCGGCAAAGTGGATGAGCAGTTCTTC. The encoded protein is CASSPLTSGKVDEQFF.

The sample holds a few counts of this clone. V is TRBV5-1 and J is TRBJ1-2; the D gene is possibly TRBD1 (5 bases). V was shortened by 0 bases and J by 9 bases, with 15 bases between the two germline ends. Per germline, CDR1 SGHRS and CDR2 YFSETQ. The CDR3 is 14 residues long. CDR3 sequence reads: CASSLAQGARSYTF. The DNA of the CDR3 is TGCGCCAGCAGCTTGGCTCAGGGTGCTCGAAGCTACACCTTC.

The table lists this clone with a count of one. The genes are TRBV6-6 and TRBJ2-7, with 12 bases lining up with TRBD2. The CDR3 consists of 15 residues. CDR1 is MNHNY and CDR2 is SVGAGI in the germline V gene (reference sequence). Losses at the gene ends were 6 bases for V and 3 bases for J; bases not matched to a gene: 6. The CDR3 sequence is CASSIGLAGLYEQYF. Written as DNA, the CDR3 is TGTGCCAGCAGCATCGGACTAGCGGGGCTCTACGAGCAGTACTTC.

The J gene is TRBJ2-3, the V gene TRBV6-4; D remains unclear. From germline, CDR1 is MRHNA and CDR2 SNTAGT. This CDR3 is built from 15 residues. V lost 0 bases and J 2 bases, leaving 9 bases between the germline ends. The CDR3: CASSDSVAATDTQYF. The CDR3, as DNA: TGTGCCAGCAGTGACTCTGTCGCGGCCACAGATACGCAGTATTTT.

The chain employs TRBV14 and TRBJ1-2; 7 bases agree with TRBD1. V dropped 4 bases and J dropped 5; count of bases not matched to a gene: 4. From germline, CDR1 is SGHDN and CDR2 FVKESK. The CDR3 is made up of 13 amino acids. The CDR3 DNA follows: TGTGCCAGCAGCCTTTTGACAGGGTATGGCTACACCTTC. Protein sequence: CASSLLTGYGYTF.

J is TRBJ2-5 and V is TRBV9, with a tentative D call TRBD2 (5 bases). The CDR3 is 13 residues long. Germline assignment: CDR1 SGDLS and CDR2 YYNGEE. V was cut by 2 bases and J by 5 bases, with 10 bases left in between. CDR3 sequence (DNA): TGTGCCAGCAGCGTCCCGGGAAGGGAGACCCAGTACTTC. Amino acids: CASSVPGRETQYF. Full variable domain (missing parts from reference TRBV9 and TRBJ2-5): DSGVTQTPKHLITATGQRVTLRCSPRSGDLSVYWYQQSLDQGLQFLIQYYNGEERAKGNILERFSAQQFPDLHSELNLSSLELGDSALYFCASSVPGRETQYFGPGTRLLVL.

Comment on this clone: The same CDR3 can be traced to other DNA sequences in this sample. The rearrangement joins TRBV12-3 or TRBV12-4 to TRBJ1-4; D is ambiguous. V was cut by 3 bases and J by 6 bases, with 8 bases left in between. This CDR3 region has 13 residues. CDR3: CASSFHRDEKLFF. CDR3 DNA sequence: TGTGCCAGCAGTTTTCACAGAGATGAAAAACTGTTTTTT.

CDR3 residues: CASSPPGTRNKNIQYF. CDR3 DNA: TGTGCCAGCTCACCACCGGGGACTAGGAACAAAAACATTCAGTACTTC. The genes are TRBV18 and TRBJ2-4; TRBD2 matches at 8 bases. Germline V gives CDR1 KGHSH, CDR2 LQKENI. V lost 0 bases and J lost 3; bases outside the gene matches: 4. The CDR3 runs 16 residues.

The CDR3 protein is CASRNTGDGNTIYF. Here the CDR3 DNA reads TGTGCCAGCAGAAATACAGGGGACGGAAACACCATATATTTT. The rearrangement uses TRBV6-1 and TRBJ1-3; the match to TRBD1 covers 7 bases. Per the germline V gene, CDR1 is MNHNS and CDR2 is SASEGT. The CDR3 consists of 14 residues. V lost 6 bases to trimming and J lost 4 bases; unmatched junction nucleotides: 6.

This chain links TRBV5-1 with TRBJ1-2; 11 nucleotides agree with TRBD1. CDR3 length: 16 amino acids. The germline V gene encodes CDR1 SGHRS and CDR2 YFSETQ. After removal of 0 bases from V and 13 bases from J, the junction contained 14 bases not matched to a gene. The CDR3 region is CASSLAAGGQGAVRTF. DNA for the CDR3: TGCGCCAGCAGCTTGGCCGCAGGTGGACAGGGGGCCGTGCGCACCTTC. The full variable domain, in which reference TRBV5-1 and TRBJ1-2 provide the parts outside the CDR3, is KAGVTQTPRYLIKTRGQQVTLSCSPISGHRSVSWYQQTPGQGLQFLFEYFSETQRNKGNFPGRFSGRQFSNSRSEMNVSTLELGDSALYLCASSLAAGGQGAVRTFGSGTRLTVV.